The present T cell receptor (beta chain) was sequenced within a study of identifying expanded T cells in peripheral blood. Notes on the study in general: About 1.2 clones differed between technical replicates, versus about 16 and 19 over time.

During the collection period, no donor immune events like infections were recorded. Looked up from germline, CDR1 is SGHDT and CDR2 is YYEEEE. The V segment lost 3 bases and the J segment 5 bases; nucleotides outside the gene matches: 10. This CDR3 region has 15 residues. This clone was counted between two and nine times. The target antigen is unknown. Sequencing was performed with immunoSEQ multiplex PCR; in TCRdb, only in-frame clones are kept and a portion is missing. The table includes about 100,000 clones, approximately 84% detected once. Specimen: blood. This sequence originates from a person aged 18-70 years in good health. The V gene is TRBV5-6, the J gene TRBJ1-1; 7 bases map to TRBD1. The CDR3 sequence: CASSSLTGMVTEAFF. CDR3 DNA sequence: TGTGCCAGCAGCTCGCTGACAGGGATGGTGACTGAAGCTTTCTTT.